Here is one T cell receptor beta chain with its context. This same CDR3 is encoded by further DNA sequences in the sample. This CDR3 spans 11 amino acids. With 3 bases removed from V and 12 bases from J, the gap between germline ends came to 9 bases. In germline, CDR1 is SNHLY, CDR2 FYNNEI. TCRdb keeps only in-frame clones here, not all; method: immunoSEQ multiplex PCR. This table has about 2 million clones, roughly 96% appearing once. The sample originates from a study of shared clonotypes between healthy human individuals. Sequences were obtained from naive CD4+ T cells sorted from blood. Subset in this sample: CD45RA+ positively selected. This TCR came from a man younger than 35 in good health. The rearrangement joins TRBV2 to TRBJ2-1; unclear D gene. The CDR3, as DNA: TGTGCCAGCAGTGAGGCATTGGGGCAGTTCTTC. It is translated as CASSEALGQFF.